These 26 T cell receptor beta chains were sequenced from one sample in a study of blood T cell repertoires in COVID-19. Method: immunoSEQ multiplex PCR; TCRdb's copy keeps in-frame clones and lacks some. The data contain 55,000 or so clones, 80% to 90% of them singletons. The sample taken for sequencing was peripheral blood. The receptors were sampled from a woman aged 60 to 75 with COVID-19, enrolled during active disease.

The genes are TRBV25-1 and TRBJ2-1; 13 bases line up with TRBD2. V lost 5 bases, J lost 7 bases, and 5 bases stayed unmatched. The germline V gene has CDR1 MGHDK and CDR2 SYGVNS. This CDR3 is built from 15 residues. The CDR3 is CASSLLAGGPNEQFF. The CDR3 DNA is TGTGCCAGCAGTCTACTAGCGGGAGGGCCTAATGAGCAGTTCTTC.

This chain uses TRBV5-4 with TRBJ2-7; tentatively, D is TRBD1 (6 bases). Looked up from germline, CDR1 is SGHNT and CDR2 is YYREEE (reference sequence). The CDR3 is made up of 14 amino acids. Deletions cut 1 base from V and 1 base from J, with 9 bases between. CDR3 residues: CASSLSGQSYEQYF. Written as DNA, the CDR3 is TGTGCCAGCAGCTTGAGCGGACAGTCCTACGAGCAGTACTTC.

The chain joins TRBV7-9 to TRBJ1-1; 11 bases line up with TRBD1. This CDR3 has 15 residues. The trim removed 5 bases at V and 6 bases at J, leaving 8 bases unmatched. CDR1 is SEHNR, CDR2 FQNEAQ, per germline (reference sequence). Here the CDR3 reads CASSPGQGAASEAFF. CDR3 bases: TGTGCCAGCAGCCCCGGACAGGGGGCTGCTTCTGAAGCTTTCTTT.

This clone is a singleton in its sample. The V gene is TRBV6-6, the J gene TRBJ1-4, with TRBD1 identical over 7 bases. Germline CDR1 reads MNHNY; CDR2 reads SVGAGI (reference sequence). CDR3 size: 15 residues. V shed 5 bases and J 4 bases; nucleotides not matched to a gene: 7. CDR3 DNA sequence: TGTGCCAGCAGTGTATCCGGGACAGTTAATGAAAAACTGTTTTTT. This codes for CASSVSGTVNEKLFF.

V and J are TRBV3-1 (or the pseudogene TRBV3-2) and TRBJ1-1; D uncertain. Germline assignment: CDR1 LGHDT and CDR2 YNNKEL (reference sequence). Trimming stripped 6 bases from V and 1 base from J, with 12 bases between. The CDR3 loop spans 14 amino acids. The DNA for the CDR3 is TGTGCCAGCAGGACGACACCAAGGAACACTGAAGCTTTCTTT. This codes for CASRTTPRNTEAFF.

This chain links TRBV7-3 with TRBJ1-1, with D possibly being TRBD1 (6 bases). CDR1 and CDR2 from the germline V gene are SGHTA and FQGTGA. The CDR3 totals 16 residues. Trimming took 1 base from V and 0 from J, leaving 12 bases between them. As DNA, the CDR3 is TGTGCCAGCAGCTTAAATGTAGGGGGTCTGAACACTGAAGCTTTCTTT. Translated: CASSLNVGGLNTEAFF.

This rearrangement joins TRBV3-1 (or the pseudogene TRBV3-2) to TRBJ1-6, with TRBD1 matching 9 bases. Germline assignment: CDR1 LGHDT and CDR2 YNNKEL (reference sequence). CDR3 length: 17 amino acids. The V gene end was trimmed by 4 bases and the J gene end by 3 bases; junction bases not matched to a gene: 7. CDR3 loop: CASSPTQGARYNSPLHF. The CDR3 DNA follows: TGTGCCAGCAGCCCGACACAGGGGGCCCGCTATAATTCACCCCTCCACTTT.

A few counts support this clone. The chain carries TRBV10-3 and TRBJ2-5, with TRBD1 matching 8 bases. J gave up 4 bases and V 3 bases, and 7 bases lay outside the gene matches. Per the germline V gene, CDR1 is ENHRY and CDR2 is SYGVKD. The CDR3 spans 15 residues. CDR3 coding DNA: TGTGCCATCAGTGATCGGACAGGGATAGGAGAGACCCAGTACTTC. It encodes CAISDRTGIGETQYF.

The chain is built from TRBV11-3 and TRBJ2-3, with 9 bases aligning to TRBD1. Trimming cost V 5 bases and J 2 bases; bases outside gene matches: 8. Germline values: CDR1 SGHNT, CDR2 YENEEA. This CDR3 is 16 amino acids long. The CDR3 DNA reads TGTGCCAGCAGCAACCCCCGGGACAGGGTCACAGATACGCAGTATTTT. It codes for CASSNPRDRVTDTQYF.

The gene calls are TRBV11-2 and TRBJ1-1; D call uncertain. CDR1 is SGHAT, CDR2 FQNNGV, per germline. The CDR3 is 13 amino acids. V lost 0 bases to trimming and J lost 2 bases, with 4 bases between them. This chain's CDR3 is CASSLDSNTEAFF. In DNA, the CDR3 is TGTGCCAGCAGCTTAGATAGTAACACTGAAGCTTTCTTT.

The gene calls are TRBV9 and TRBJ2-3; 11 nucleotides match TRBD2. Germline V gene sequence: CDR1 SGDLS, CDR2 YYNGEE. The CDR3 is 16 amino acids. V shed 0 bases and J 10 bases; nucleotides not matched to a gene: 10. The CDR3 reads CASSVAGLAVSPAQYF. In nucleotides, the CDR3 is TGTGCCAGCAGCGTAGCGGGACTAGCGGTTTCCCCCGCGCAGTATTTT. The whole variable domain, remainder taken from reference TRBV9 and TRBJ2-3, is DSGVTQTPKHLITATGQRVTLRCSPRSGDLSVYWYQQSLDQGLQFLIQYYNGEERAKGNILERFSAQQFPDLHSELNLSSLELGDSALYFCASSVAGLAVSPAQYFGPGTRLTVL.

The chain uses TRBV6-1 and TRBJ2-7, with 11 bases aligning to TRBD2. The CDR3 totals 17 residues. With V trimmed by 2 bases and J by 3 bases, 9 bases remained unmatched. Germline CDR1 MNHNS, CDR2 SASEGT. DNA for the CDR3: TGTGCCAGCAGTGAAACCCGACTAGCGGGAACACTCTACGAGCAGTACTTC. Encoded protein: CASSETRLAGTLYEQYF.

This chain connects TRBV11-3 to TRBJ2-1; 9 bases map to TRBD2. CDR1 is SGHNT, CDR2 YENEEA, per germline. V lost 1 base to trimming and J lost 4 bases; unmatched junction nucleotides: 2. This CDR3 has 15 amino acids. In DNA, the CDR3 is TGTGCCAGCAGCTTAGGGACTAGCGCTTACAATGAGCAGTTCTTC. Its protein product is CASSLGTSAYNEQFF.

This clone was counted a single time. The CDR3 is CASRSQGPAWSPLHF. DNA of the CDR3: TGTGCCAGCAGATCCCAGGGGCCTGCTTGGTCACCCCTCCACTTT. This chain joins TRBV2 and TRBJ1-6, with D tentatively TRBD1 (6 bases). CDR1 is SNHLY, CDR2 FYNNEI, per germline. The CDR3 spans 15 residues. Trimming removed 6 bases from V and 10 bases from J, with 19 bases in between.

The chain recombines TRBV4-1 with TRBJ1-1; 9 nucleotides match TRBD1. The CDR3 length is 16 residues. Germline V gene data show CDR1 as MGHRA and CDR2 as YSYEKL. V shed 4 bases and J 3 bases; nucleotides not matched to a gene: 9. Here the CDR3 DNA reads TGCGCCAGCAGCCGGGCGATGACAGGGGGACACACTGAAGCTTTCTTT. It translates to CASSRAMTGGHTEAFF.

The genes are TRBV12-3 or TRBV12-4 and TRBJ1-1; no definite D call. The CDR3 runs to 13 residues. V was cut by 8 bases and J by 7 bases, with 17 bases left in between. CDR3 sequence (DNA): TGTGCCAGCCCCAAGGAGGGAAGTGGTGAAGCTTTCTTT. Protein product: CASPKEGSGEAFF.

The rearrangement uses TRBV18 and TRBJ2-5; perhaps TRBD1 as D (5 bases). This CDR3 has 14 residues. Trimming removed 3 bases at V and 0 bases at J, with 8 bases between. CDR1 is KGHSH, CDR2 LQKENI, per germline. CDR3 sequence reads: CASSPWGHQETQYF. The DNA of the CDR3 is TGTGCCAGCTCACCTTGGGGCCACCAAGAGACCCAGTACTTC.

V usage is TRBV28 and J usage is TRBJ2-1; 10 bases are a match to TRBD2. The germline V gene encodes CDR1 MDHEN and CDR2 SYDVKM. The CDR3 covers 17 residues. J lost 8 bases, V lost 2 bases, and 12 bases had no gene match. In DNA, the CDR3 is TGTGCCAGCAGTTTAACGGCTAGCGGGAGACTGTGGGATGAGCAGTTCTTC. This encodes CASSLTASGRLWDEQFF.

The genes are TRBV5-1 and TRBJ1-1; TRBD1 matches 7 bases. The germline gives CDR1 SGHRS, CDR2 YFSETQ. The CDR3 length is 15 residues. J lost 5 bases, V lost 4 bases, and 11 bases had no gene match. In nucleotides, the CDR3 is TGCGCCAGCAGCCTGGCCCCAGGGGGAGGTACTGAAGCTTTCTTT. This translates into CASSLAPGGGTEAFF. Full variable domain (remainder filled in from reference TRBV5-1 and TRBJ1-1): KAGVTQTPRYLIKTRGQQVTLSCSPISGHRSVSWYQQTPGQGLQFLFEYFSETQRNKGNFPGRFSGRQFSNSRSEMNVSTLELGDSALYLCASSLAPGGGTEAFFGQGTRLTVV.

The chain combines TRBV6-1 with TRBJ1-3, with D perhaps TRBD1 (5 bases). Germline V gene lookup returns CDR1 MNHNS and CDR2 SASEGT. The CDR3 totals 14 residues. The V end lost 3 bases, the J end lost 2 bases, and 8 bases lay between the germline ends. In nucleotides, the CDR3 is TGTGCCAGCAGTGAGTTAGGGGCTGGAAACACCATATATTTT. This encodes CASSELGAGNTIYF.

The chain carries TRBV7-2 and TRBJ2-1; TRBD2 aligns across 9 bases. This CDR3 region has 15 residues. V was pared by 6 bases and J by 3 bases, with 6 bases of the junction left unmatched. Germline V gene lookup returns CDR1 SGHTA and CDR2 FQGNSA. CDR3 DNA sequence: TGTGCCAGCAGGACCCATAGCGGGAGCTACAATGAGCAGTTCTTC. Encoded protein: CASRTHSGSYNEQFF.

This clone appeared a single time. This sequence joins TRBV11-2 and TRBJ1-6; D ambiguous. This CDR3 has 14 amino acids. V was shortened by 4 bases and J by 7 bases, with 11 bases between the two germline ends. Germline CDR1 SGHAT, CDR2 FQNNGV. The CDR3, as DNA: TGTGCCAGCAGCTCGAACGGGAACAATTCACCCCTCCACTTT. This sequence encodes CASSSNGNNSPLHF.

This clone came up many times. The chain recombines TRBV6-1 with TRBJ2-2, with D possibly being TRBD2 (5 bases). Germline-derived CDR1 and CDR2 are MNHNS and SASEGT. Trimming cost V 0 bases and J 3 bases, with 5 bases left between them. This CDR3 comprises 14 residues. This CDR3 reads CASSEAGDTGELFF. The CDR3 nucleotides read TGTGCCAGCAGTGAAGCGGGAGACACCGGGGAGCTGTTTTTT.

This clone has more than one count but fewer than ten. The rearrangement joins TRBV19 to TRBJ1-5; unclear D gene. Trimming took 1 base from V and 9 from J, leaving 13 bases between them. The germline gives CDR1 LNHDA, CDR2 SQIVND (reference sequence). The CDR3 length is 14 residues. CDR3 amino acids: CASSIGAALAPQHF. The CDR3 DNA follows: TGTGCCAGTAGTATAGGGGCTGCCCTCGCGCCCCAGCATTTT.

J is TRBJ2-1 and V is TRBV9; TRBD1 agrees at 9 bases. The V gene end was trimmed by 0 bases and the J gene end by 7 bases; junction bases not matched to a gene: 8. Germline V gives CDR1 SGDLS, CDR2 YYNGEE. The CDR3 runs 16 residues. The chain's CDR3 is CASSVGPRTGENEQFF. Here the CDR3 DNA reads TGTGCCAGCAGCGTAGGGCCTCGGACAGGGGAAAATGAGCAGTTCTTC.

The chain links TRBV19 to TRBJ2-5; possible D gene TRBD1, 5 bases. Germline CDR1 reads LNHDA; CDR2 reads SQIVND (reference sequence). Trimming shortened V by 1 base and J by 5 bases, and 11 bases separated the two germline ends. The CDR3 is 14 amino acids. The DNA of the CDR3 is TGTGCCAGTAGTATAGTTGGGGCGAGGGAGACCCAGTACTTC. Translated, it gives CASSIVGARETQYF.